Given below is one T cell receptor (beta chain) in context. Authors' methods: Quantification of nucleated cells was approximated via reference gene primer amplification. Sequencing used immunoSEQ multiplex PCR; TCRdb keeps in-frame clones, though not all of them. That table gives V, J and clone size, and the DNA gave D and trimming. The sample has under 400,000 clones; about 92% are singletons. The sample originates from a study of blood T cell repertoires in COVID-19. The CDR3 extends over 13 amino acids. Trimming stripped 6 bases from V and 6 bases from J, with 14 bases between. Germline lookup yields CDR1 SNHLY and CDR2 FYNNEI.

V usage is TRBV2 and J usage is TRBJ1-2, with a weak D call TRBD1 (6 bases). The clonotype comes from a woman aged 55-70 years with COVID-19, enrolled during active disease. The sequenced sample consisted of peripheral blood. The CDR3 DNA reads TGTGCCAGCAGGACCCACAGGGTGGATGGCTACACCTTC. Protein sequence: CASRTHRVDGYTF.